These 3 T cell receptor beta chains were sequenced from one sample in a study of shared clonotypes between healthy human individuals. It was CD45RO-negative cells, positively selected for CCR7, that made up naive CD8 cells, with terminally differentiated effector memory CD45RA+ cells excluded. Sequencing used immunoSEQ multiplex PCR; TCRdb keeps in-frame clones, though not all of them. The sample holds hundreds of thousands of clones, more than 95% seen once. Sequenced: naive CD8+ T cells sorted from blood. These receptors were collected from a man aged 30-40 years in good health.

CDR3 sequence (DNA): TGTGCCAGCAGCTCTCATCAGAGCTCCTACAATGAGCAGTTCTTC. Protein product: CASSSHQSSYNEQFF. The genes are TRBV7-6 and TRBJ2-1, with D uncertain. This CDR3 is 15 amino acids long. V gave up 4 bases and J gave up 0 bases, with 10 bases separating them. The V gene's germline CDR1 is SGHVS and CDR2 FNYEAQ.

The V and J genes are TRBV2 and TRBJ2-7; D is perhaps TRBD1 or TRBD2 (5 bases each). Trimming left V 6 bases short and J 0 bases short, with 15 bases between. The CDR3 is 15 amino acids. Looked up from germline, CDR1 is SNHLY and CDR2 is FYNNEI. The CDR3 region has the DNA TGTGCCAGCAGCATAAGCCCCGGGACCTCCTACGAGCAGTACTTC. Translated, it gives CASSISPGTSYEQYF.

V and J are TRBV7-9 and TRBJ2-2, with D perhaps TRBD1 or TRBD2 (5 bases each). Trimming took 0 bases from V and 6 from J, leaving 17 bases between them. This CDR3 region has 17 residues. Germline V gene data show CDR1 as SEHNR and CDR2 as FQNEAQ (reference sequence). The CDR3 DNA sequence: TGTGCCAGCAGCTTAGCGATGGGCAGGGAGATCCCCGGGGAGCTGTTTTTT. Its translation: CASSLAMGREIPGELFF.